The 23 T cell receptor beta chains in this list originate from one sample, sequenced in a study of T-cell reconstitution after alpha-beta-depleted transplantation in children. As it was prepared, the TCRbeta library received unique molecular identifiers. TCRdb reprocessed the PCR reads via MiXCR and lists one record per CDR3 protein. Here the sample spans about 340,000 distinct CDR3 sequences, approximately 10% being singletons. Sequenced here: PBMCs from the stem cell graft donor, sampled from the stem cell graft. The receptors stem from a human donor who donated a stem cell graft to a child with acute lymphoblastic leukemia.

This clonotype was counted a few times. This chain joins TRBV25-1 and TRBJ2-5; 8 nucleotides line up with TRBD1. The germline V gene has CDR1 MGHDK and CDR2 SYGVNS. There are 13 residues in the CDR3. The J segment lost 2 bases and the V segment lost 5 bases, leaving 1 base of the junction unmatched. The CDR3 nucleotides are TGTGCCAGCAGTCACAGGGGGCAAGAGACCCAGTACTTC. Protein product: CASSHRGQETQYF.

In its sample, this clonotype was seen a few times. The chain joins TRBV20-1 to TRBJ1-4; D is unresolved. CDR1 DFQATT and CDR2 SNEGSKA come from the germline V gene (reference sequence). The germline V and J ends were trimmed by 0 bases and 8 bases, with 7 bases remaining between them. CDR3 length: 12 residues. This CDR3 reads CSAREAGEKLFF. CDR3 bases: TGCAGTGCTAGAGAGGCAGGCGAAAAACTGTTTTTT.

V and J are TRBV6-2 or TRBV6-3 and TRBJ1-5; D is ambiguous. This CDR3 is built from 16 residues. With 6 bases removed from V and 7 bases from J, the gap between germline ends came to 22 bases. Germline CDR1 is MNHEY and CDR2 is SVGEGT. DNA for the CDR3: TGTGCCAGCAGCACACCAGGTCTGTTTTTGGGGCAGCCCCAGCATTTT. Encoded protein: CASSTPGLFLGQPQHF.

The chain carries TRBV27 and TRBJ2-1, with 7 bases matching TRBD1. The CDR3 sequence is 14 residues long. The ends lost 5 bases at V and 8 bases at J; junction bases unmatched: 9. Germline assignment: CDR1 MNHEY and CDR2 SMNVEV (reference sequence). CDR3 protein: CASSPTGVLDEQFF. The DNA for the CDR3 is TGTGCCAGCAGTCCCACAGGGGTTCTCGATGAGCAGTTCTTC.

The chain links TRBV4-3 to TRBJ1-4, with D unclear. This CDR3 spans 17 amino acids. V shed 3 bases and J shed 0 bases, with 14 bases lying between them. CDR1 and CDR2 (germline): LGHNA, YSLEER. Here the CDR3 reads CASSQDSYGSTNEKLFF. The CDR3, as DNA: TGCGCCAGCAGCCAGGACTCCTACGGATCAACTAATGAAAAACTGTTTTTT.

This clonotype was picked up many times. The chain employs TRBV7-2 and TRBJ1-5; tentative D call: TRBD1 (5 bases). Germline lookup yields CDR1 SGHTA and CDR2 FQGNSA. The CDR3 has 15 residues. V dropped 5 bases and J dropped 0 bases, with 11 bases sitting between them. CDR3 protein: CASSPGGVSNQPQHF. The CDR3 DNA is TGTGCCAGCAGCCCGGGGGGAGTTAGCAATCAGCCCCAGCATTTT.

This chain uses TRBV7-2 with TRBJ2-3, with D uncertain. CDR3 length equals 13 residues. The germline V gene encodes CDR1 SGHTA and CDR2 FQGNSA. Deletions cut 2 bases from V and 9 bases from J, with 12 bases between. CDR3 in amino acids: CASSLPGRSTQYF. CDR3 coding DNA: TGTGCCAGCAGCTTACCTGGACGGTCAACGCAGTATTTT.

The chain employs TRBV7-6 and TRBJ2-3; 7 nucleotides agree with TRBD2. Germline V CDR1 and CDR2: SGHVS, FNYEAQ. The CDR3 length is 15 residues. V was clipped by 0 bases and J by 6 bases; unmatched bases: 6. CDR3 coding DNA: TGTGCCAGCAGCTTAGCAACGGGGACTACCGATACGCAGTATTTT. Protein product: CASSLATGTTDTQYF.

J is TRBJ2-7 and V is TRBV7-2, with unresolved D. V lost 2 bases and J lost 4, with 9 bases in between. Per the germline V gene, CDR1 is SGHTA and CDR2 is FQGNSA. CDR3 size: 13 residues. For the CDR3, the DNA is TGTGCCAGCAGCTTACAAGACCAATACGAGCAGTACTTC. Translated, it gives CASSLQDQYEQYF.

The rearrangement links TRBV5-1 to TRBJ1-1, with D unclear. V was cut by 4 bases and J by 0 bases, with 7 bases left in between. The CDR3 spans 13 residues. Germline values: CDR1 SGHRS, CDR2 YFSETQ. Written as DNA, the CDR3 is TGCGCCAGCAGCGATGGGGTGAACACTGAAGCTTTCTTT. It codes for CASSDGVNTEAFF. Together with reference TRBV5-1 and TRBJ1-1, the CDR3 gives the full variable domain: KAGVTQTPRYLIKTRGQQVTLSCSPISGHRSVSWYQQTPGQGLQFLFEYFSETQRNKGNFPGRFSGRQFSNSRSEMNVSTLELGDSALYLCASSDGVNTEAFFGQGTRLTVV.

This clonotype has a handful of counts. This sequence joins TRBV4-2 and TRBJ2-1; 9 bases map to TRBD2. Trimming took 0 bases from V and 5 from J; bases not matched to a gene: 8. CDR1 is LGHNA, CDR2 YNFKEQ, per germline. This CDR3 contains 17 residues. This chain's CDR3 is CASSQDQLAGGDNEQFF. The CDR3 DNA reads as TGTGCCAGCAGCCAAGACCAGCTCGCGGGAGGGGACAATGAGCAGTTCTTC.

This clonotype was recorded many times. This chain links TRBV5-1 with TRBJ1-2; 9 nucleotides agree with TRBD1. V was clipped by 4 bases and J by 2 bases; unmatched bases: 3. This CDR3 region has 14 residues. From germline, CDR1 is SGHRS and CDR2 YFSETQ. The CDR3 spells CASSRGQGNYGYTF. The CDR3 DNA follows: TGCGCCAGCAGCCGGGGACAGGGAAACTATGGCTACACCTTC.

This clonotype showed up just a few times. V gene TRBV7-2 combines with J gene TRBJ2-7; the D gene is possibly TRBD1 (6 bases). This CDR3 has 14 residues. Germline CDR1 reads SGHTA; CDR2 reads FQGNSA. Trimming removed 5 bases from V and 3 bases from J, with 14 bases in between. The CDR3 region is CASSLETGNYEQYF. The DNA of the CDR3 is TGTGCCAGCAGCCTGGAGACAGGTAACTACGAGCAGTACTTC.

This clonotype appeared many times. The rearrangement uses TRBV5-1 and TRBJ1-1; D might be TRBD1 (5 bases). This CDR3 spans 15 amino acids. With 0 bases removed from V and 0 bases from J, the gap between germline ends came to 9 bases. Germline V gene sequence: CDR1 SGHRS, CDR2 YFSETQ. CDR3 region: CASSLDLGVNTEAFF. The CDR3 DNA sequence: TGCGCCAGCAGCTTGGATCTGGGGGTGAACACTGAAGCTTTCTTT.

This clonotype has just a few counts. The chain has TRBV5-1 and TRBJ2-1; TRBD2 matches 10 bases. The CDR3 totals 16 residues. The V segment lost 4 bases and the J segment 2 bases; nucleotides outside the gene matches: 6. Germline V gene lookup returns CDR1 SGHRS and CDR2 YFSETQ. The chain's CDR3 is CASSLRTSGAYNEQFF. Here the CDR3 DNA reads TGCGCCAGCAGCCTCCGGACTAGCGGAGCCTACAATGAGCAGTTCTTC.

As for this clonotype: Given a much more abundant clone one base away, this may be a read error. The V and J genes are TRBV9 and TRBJ2-3, with 14 bases that match TRBD2. The CDR3 is 14 amino acids. Germline V gene data show CDR1 as SGDLS and CDR2 as YYNGEE. Trimming took 4 bases from V and 14 from J; bases not matched to a gene: 9. The CDR3 DNA sequence: TGTGCCAGCAGCTCAGGACTAGCGGGAGGTCGCGCGTATTTT. Translated: CASSSGLAGGRAYF. Full variable domain (missing parts from reference TRBV9 and TRBJ2-3): DSGVTQTPKHLITATGQRVTLRCSPRSGDLSVYWYQQSLDQGLQFLIQYYNGEERAKGNILERFSAQQFPDLHSELNLSSLELGDSALYFCASSSGLAGGRAYFGPGTRLTVL.

The chain links TRBV27 to TRBJ2-5; D possibly corresponds to TRBD2 (5 bases). In germline, CDR1 is MNHEY, CDR2 SMNVEV (reference sequence). The CDR3 sequence is 15 residues long. V lost 3 bases, J lost 5 bases, and 16 bases lay in between. CDR3 nucleotides: TGTGCCAGCAGTTTTGGTGGGAGCTGGTTCGAGACCCAGTACTTC. It codes for CASSFGGSWFETQYF.

This clonotype was observed a few times. The chain uses TRBV20-1 and TRBJ1-2, with D tentatively TRBD1 (6 bases). This CDR3 is built from 14 residues. The germline V gene has CDR1 DFQATT and CDR2 SNEGSKA (reference sequence). The ends were cut back, 1 base at V and 4 bases at J, with 13 bases in the middle. The CDR3 loop is CSARVQGSIYGYTF. Written as DNA, the CDR3 is TGCAGTGCTAGAGTACAGGGATCCATCTATGGCTACACCTTC.

The V and J genes are TRBV6-5 and TRBJ2-1, with 15 bases fitting TRBD2. The V gene's germline CDR1 is MNHEY and CDR2 SVGAGI. V lost 0 bases to trimming and J lost 8 bases; unmatched junction nucleotides: 2. This CDR3 region has 16 residues. The CDR3 DNA sequence: TGTGCCAGCAGTTACTCTGGACTAGCGGGAGGGCATGAGCAGTTCTTC. The encoded protein is CASSYSGLAGGHEQFF.

This clonotype showed up many times. This chain links TRBV20-1 with TRBJ2-7; 10 bases map to TRBD1. The CDR3 spans 13 residues. V was pared by 6 bases and J by 4 bases, with 6 bases of the junction left unmatched. Germline CDR1 reads DFQATT; CDR2 reads SNEGSKA (reference sequence). CDR3 sequence: CSALRDRGYEQYF. Here the CDR3 DNA reads TGCAGTGCCCTTAGGGACAGGGGATACGAGCAGTACTTC.

This clonotype appeared many times. The chain couples TRBV7-9 to TRBJ1-1; TRBD1 matches 7 bases. CDR1 and CDR2 (germline): SEHNR, FQNEAQ (reference sequence). The CDR3 is 16 residues long. Losses at the gene ends were 3 bases for V and 1 base for J; bases not matched to a gene: 8. CDR3 nucleotide sequence: TGTGCCAGCAGCTTCCCAACTGACAGGGAGAACACTGAAGCTTTCTTT. Protein: CASSFPTDRENTEAFF.

This clonotype was detected only once. The chain joins TRBV12-3 or TRBV12-4 to TRBJ2-7; D could derive from TRBD1 or TRBD2 (5 bases each). This CDR3 comprises 15 residues. V was pared by 4 bases and J by 5 bases, with 18 bases between. The CDR3 loop reads CASSWGPGPVDEQYF. The CDR3 DNA reads TGTGCCAGCAGTTGGGGCCCGGGACCAGTTGACGAGCAGTACTTC.

This clonotype was recorded a few times. Sequence at one end of the junction differs from germline and may be a read error. The V gene is TRBV29-1, the J gene TRBJ2-1; 13 bases align to TRBD2. Germline loops: CDR1 SQVTM, CDR2 ANQGSEA. The CDR3 sequence is 16 residues long. The CDR3 DNA reads TGCAGCGTTGAAGATGGGGGACTAGCGGGAAGCAATGAGCAGTCCTTC. Protein: CSVEDGGLAGSNEQSF.